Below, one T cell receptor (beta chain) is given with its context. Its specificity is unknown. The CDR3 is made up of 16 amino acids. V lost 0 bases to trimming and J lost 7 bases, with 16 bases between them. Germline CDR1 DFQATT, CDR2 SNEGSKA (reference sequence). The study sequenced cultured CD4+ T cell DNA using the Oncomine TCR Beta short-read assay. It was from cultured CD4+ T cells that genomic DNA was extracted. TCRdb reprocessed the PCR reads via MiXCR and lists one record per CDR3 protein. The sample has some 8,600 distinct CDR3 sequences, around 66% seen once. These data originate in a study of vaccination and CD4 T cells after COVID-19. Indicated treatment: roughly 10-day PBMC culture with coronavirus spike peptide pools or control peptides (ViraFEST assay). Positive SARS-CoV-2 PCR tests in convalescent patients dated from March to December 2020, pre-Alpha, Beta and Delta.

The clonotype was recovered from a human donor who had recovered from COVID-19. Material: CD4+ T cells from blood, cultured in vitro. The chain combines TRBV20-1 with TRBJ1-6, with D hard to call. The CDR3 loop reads CSAREPPGVTNSPLHF. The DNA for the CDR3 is TGCAGTGCTAGAGAACCACCAGGAGTAACGAATTCACCCCTCCACTTT.